This entry is about one T cell receptor (beta chain). Its antigen is still unknown. It has no much larger one-base neighbor in the sample; base qualities were not kept. This record comes from a study of regulatory T cells in long-lasting Graves disease (dated by TCRdb to the early 2020s). As for the study more broadly: Newly diagnosed Graves' disease patients had taken antithyroid drugs for less than 3 months. Persistent Graves' disease patients were compared with newly diagnosed Graves' disease patients by peripheral blood TCR sequencing and RNA sequencing. The study was conducted in China and was registered as a clinical trial. TCR sequencing covered some 13 persistent and approximately 20 newly diagnosed Graves' disease patients, around 35 samples in total. What the study reported, not specific to this receptor: The authors acknowledged the small sample size as a limitation that may reduce accuracy. TRBV28, TRBJ1-2 and TRBJ2-5 were preferentially used in persistent disease, while TRBV20-1 and TRBJ2-1 were favored in newly diagnosed disease. Only the TCR beta chain was sequenced and analyzed. Persistent Graves' disease patients showed lower TCR Shannon entropy and fewer highly expanded clones than newly diagnosed patients, suggesting clonal expansion. Persistent patients shared more public clonotypes among themselves (more than 2,500) than newly diagnosed patients did (over 900). Peripheral blood alone was examined, since thyroid tissue, which constituted the primary lesion, could not be accessed.

Library creation used multiplex PCR. The run used an Illumina HiSeq 4000. iRepertoire HTBI primers and Arm-PCR amplification of CDR3 regions were used to construct TCR beta libraries. Before sequencing, the PCR products underwent gel purification. As for the original processing: Across samples, some 62 TRBV and approximately 15 TRBJ segments were identified and used for gene usage analysis of CDR3 amino acid clonotypes. COPE and FqMerger were used to merge the filtered high-quality paired reads into contigs. BLAST was used to align contigs to IMGT TRBV, TRBD and TRBJ reference genes, with CDR3 defined following IMGT. Clonotypes above 0.1% frequency were classified as highly expanded clones. Shannon entropy served as the measure of repertoire diversity, while the Gini coefficient captured V-J evenness. A clonotype was considered public if more than one individual shared it. TCRdb ran its own pipeline on the public reads, namely fastp trimming at Q25 and MiXCR clone calling, and kept in-frame beta chains. Each CDR3 protein appears once, grouped with its most common genes and DNA. The V and J calls follow TCRdb's processing rather than the paper's. The sample data list roughly 380,000 distinct CDR3 sequences, and roughly 16% of these were observed just once. Approximately 21% of the sample goes to the ten largest clones.

Sample time point, as interpreted from the label and publication: newly diagnosed GD, antithyroid drugs for less than 3 months. RNA was extracted from PBMCs in TRIzol for both TCR sequencing and RNA sequencing. The diagnosis of Graves' disease was made according to American Thyroid Association guidelines. Recruitment of patients was carried out at an endocrinology department in Xi'an, China. Each patient gave about 8.1 milliliters of peripheral blood, collected in an EDTA anticoagulant tube. Ficoll Paque Plus density gradient separation was used to isolate PBMCs, and no additional T cell sorting was done. RNA quality was checked with an Agilent 2100 Bioanalyzer and agarose gel, and concentration with a NanoDrop 2000. The junction shows trimming of 3 bases on V and 0 bases on J, and the gene matches do not reach 3 bases of it. The CDR3 measures 15 amino acids from cysteine to phenylalanine. Just CDR3 DNA is preserved here, 45 bases in frame from base 1. The germline V gene gives CDR1 as MNHGY and CDR2 as SVAAGI.

This material consisted of peripheral blood mononuclear cells (PBMCs), taken at new diagnosis, from a patient treated with antithyroid drugs. This receptor was obtained from a female donor with Graves disease. The sequence is built from TRBV6-9 and TRBJ2-7, and TRBD2 aligns with 9 junction nucleotides. The CDR3 protein sequence reads: CASSYYSGSSYEQYF. The base sequence is TGTGCCAGCAGTTACTATAGCGGGAGCTCCTACGAGCAGTACTTC.